This T cell receptor (beta chain) was retrieved from a study of cytomegalovirus exposure and HLA in healthy donors. Study findings and constraints: Reportedly, diagnosis of cytomegalovirus status by the classifier showed high specificity and sensitivity.

The PCR contained 60 Vbeta and 13 Jbeta primers. The table came from immunoSEQ multiplex PCR; TCRdb's copy has only in-frame clones and leaves some out. In total, the table holds 150,000 to 200,000 clones. Per the germline V gene, CDR1 is SGHRS and CDR2 is YFSETQ. CDR3 length: 15 residues. Turning to this clone: What it recognizes is unknown. The junction differs from germline at one of its ends, possibly a read error.

The chain has TRBV5-1 and TRBJ1-1; weak D call: TRBD1 (5 bases). The TCR originated in an older woman in good health and CMV-seronegative. Sequencing input: PBMCs. CDR3 in amino acids: CASNLVQGLNTEAFF. CDR3 coding DNA: TGCGCCAGCAACTTGGTTCAGGGATTGAACACTGAAGCTTTCTTT.